The 20 T cell receptor beta chains presented below share a single source sample, sequenced in a study of T cell changes during pregnancy in multiple sclerosis. Measured with immunoSEQ multiplex PCR; TCRdb has only the in-frame clones, and not every one. The table lists approximately 88,000 clones, just under 95% of them singletons. The starting material was peripheral blood, obtained in the first trimester of pregnancy. These receptors were taken from a female donor with multiple sclerosis, enrolled in a pregnancy study.

The V and J genes are TRBV5-1 and TRBJ2-5, with TRBD1 identical over 7 bases. The CDR3 totals 14 residues. CDR1 and CDR2 from the germline V gene are SGHRS and YFSETQ. V was clipped by 4 bases and J by 1 base; unmatched bases: 4. DNA for the CDR3: TGCGCCAGCAGCCCCGGGACAGTCCAAGAGACCCAGTACTTC. Protein: CASSPGTVQETQYF.

The V and J genes are TRBV6-5 and TRBJ2-2; D uncertain. This CDR3 has 14 amino acids. CDR1 MNHEY and CDR2 SVGAGI come from the germline V gene. V was clipped by 2 bases and J by 6 bases, with 10 bases between them. The CDR3 reads CASSYALRSGELFF. Here the CDR3 DNA reads TGTGCCAGCAGTTACGCTTTACGGTCCGGGGAGCTGTTTTTT.

This CDR3 reads CASRRGGATILYNEQFF. DNA of the CDR3: TGTGCCAGCAGACGGGGGGGGGCAACCATTCTCTACAATGAGCAGTTCTTC. The genes are TRBV5-6 and TRBJ2-1; 8 bases line up with TRBD2. CDR1 SGHDT and CDR2 YYEEEE come from the germline V gene. This CDR3 is 17 amino acids long. Trimming cost V 5 bases and J 3 bases; bases outside gene matches: 13.

This chain links TRBV4-2 with TRBJ1-1; no firm D call. The CDR3 extends over 14 amino acids. V was shortened by 0 bases and J by 8 bases, with 13 bases between the two germline ends. Germline assignment: CDR1 LGHNA and CDR2 YNFKEQ. The CDR3 is CASSQDSGVPEAFF. The CDR3 DNA sequence: TGTGCCAGCAGCCAAGACTCGGGAGTCCCCGAAGCTTTCTTT.

The rearrangement links TRBV7-8 to TRBJ1-6, with TRBD1 matching over 7 bases. The CDR3 runs to 18 residues. Germline CDR1 SGHVS, CDR2 FQNEAQ. Trimming removed 5 bases from V and 4 bases from J; junction bases left unmatched: 14. Here the CDR3 reads CASSPLGRGKAYNSPLHF. The CDR3 nucleotides read TGTGCCAGCAGCCCATTGGGCAGGGGGAAGGCTTATAATTCACCCCTCCACTTT.

The chain employs TRBV10-3 and TRBJ1-2; D may be TRBD1 (5 bases). The germline V gene encodes CDR1 ENHRY and CDR2 SYGVKD. CDR3 size: 14 residues. The V gene lost 6 bases and the J gene lost 8 bases, with 19 bases spanning the gap. The CDR3: CAISTRGEGTGYTF. As DNA, the CDR3 is TGTGCCATCAGCACGCGAGGGGAGGGGACGGGCTACACCTTC.

This sequence joins TRBV4-2 and TRBJ1-5; 12 nucleotides align to TRBD1. The V and J ends lost 2 bases and 1 base, in that order; junction bases with no gene match: 6. Germline values: CDR1 LGHNA, CDR2 YNFKEQ. The CDR3 has 18 amino acids. The CDR3 nucleotides read TGTGCCAGCAGCCAAATGACGGGACAGGGGGCGAGCAATCAGCCCCAGCATTTT. Protein product: CASSQMTGQGASNQPQHF.

This chain links TRBV18 with TRBJ2-1; 9 bases are a match to TRBD2. The germline CDR1 and CDR2 sequences are KGHSH and LQKENI. With 5 bases clipped from V and 8 bases from J, the junction kept 13 bases outside the gene matches. The CDR3 spans 16 residues. The CDR3 sequence is CASSVLAGIPQHEQFF. The DNA of the CDR3 is TGTGCCAGCTCAGTTCTAGCGGGGATCCCGCAGCATGAGCAGTTCTTC.

J is TRBJ2-1 and V is TRBV19, with TRBD1 matching over 7 bases. The CDR3 has 15 residues. The J segment lost 0 bases and the V segment lost 6 bases, leaving 5 bases of the junction unmatched. CDR1 and CDR2 (germline): LNHDA, SQIVND (reference sequence). The CDR3 DNA is TGTGCCAGTAGACTGGACAGGAGCTCCTACAATGAGCAGTTCTTC. Residues: CASRLDRSSYNEQFF.

The chain carries TRBV27 and TRBJ1-5; 7 bases map to TRBD1. The germline V gene has CDR1 MNHEY and CDR2 SMNVEV (reference sequence). Trimming at V came to 4 bases and at J to 9 bases, leaving 12 bases not matched to a gene. This CDR3 contains 15 residues. The CDR3 loop reads CASSSRDRVIGPQHF. DNA for the CDR3: TGTGCCAGCAGTTCGCGCGACAGGGTCATTGGGCCCCAGCATTTT.

The genes are TRBV11-2 and TRBJ2-5, with TRBD1 matching 9 bases. Losses at the gene ends were 8 bases for V and 2 bases for J; bases not matched to a gene: 6. Germline loops: CDR1 SGHAT, CDR2 FQNNGV. This CDR3 is 14 amino acids long. The CDR3 protein is CASHRDRVQETQYF. CDR3 sequence (DNA): TGTGCCAGCCATCGGGACAGGGTTCAAGAGACCCAGTACTTC.

V and J are TRBV15 and TRBJ2-1, with TRBD2 matching over 13 bases. V was pared by 4 bases and J by 9 bases, with 9 bases of the junction left unmatched. CDR3 length: 16 residues. The germline CDR1 and CDR2 sequences are LNHNV and YYDKDF (reference sequence). CDR3 nucleotide sequence: TGTGCCACCAGCACGAAACTAGCGGGGGGGATCGGTGAGCAGTTCTTC. Amino acids: CATSTKLAGGIGEQFF.

The CDR3 loop is CASRGPVRDRGPGPRMNTEAFF. The CDR3 coding sequence is TGCGCCAGCAGGGGCCCAGTGCGGGACAGGGGGCCCGGGCCACGTATGAACACTGAAGCTTTCTTT. The chain links TRBV10-1 to TRBJ1-1; 12 bases are shared with TRBD1. Germline V gives CDR1 WNHNN, CDR2 SYGVQD (reference sequence). V gave up 6 bases and J gave up 0 bases; unmatched junction bases: 23. The CDR3 consists of 22 residues.

V is TRBV7-6 and J is TRBJ1-3, with D hard to call. The V end lost 6 bases, the J end lost 4 bases, and 10 bases lay between the germline ends. Germline V lookup: CDR1 SGHVS, CDR2 FNYEAQ. This CDR3 spans 13 amino acids. The CDR3 reads CASRGAGGNTIYF. CDR3 DNA: TGTGCCAGCAGGGGAGCAGGCGGAAACACCATATATTTT.

The chain links TRBV9 to TRBJ2-1; a possible D gene is TRBD1 (5 bases). Trimming removed 5 bases from V and 6 bases from J, with 9 bases in between. The CDR3 extends over 12 amino acids. CDR1 is SGDLS and CDR2 is YYNGEE in the germline V gene. The CDR3 DNA reads as TGTGCCAGCAGGGGGCTCTTCAATGAGCAGTTCTTC. Amino acids: CASRGLFNEQFF.

This chain links TRBV2 with TRBJ1-5; no clear D. The CDR3 runs to 12 residues. V was trimmed by 6 bases and J by 5 bases, leaving 8 bases between them. CDR1 is SNHLY and CDR2 is FYNNEI in the germline V gene. In DNA form, the CDR3 reads TGTGCCAGCAGGGAGGGAGATCAGCCCCAGCATTTT. Encoded protein: CASREGDQPQHF.

This clone was recorded only once. The chain uses TRBV11-1 and TRBJ2-2; tentatively, D is TRBD2 (6 bases). With 3 bases removed from V and 0 bases from J, the gap between germline ends came to 8 bases. Germline lookup yields CDR1 SGHAT and CDR2 FQDESV (reference sequence). CDR3 size: 15 residues. The CDR3 region has the DNA TGTGCCAGCAGCTTGGGGGGAACGAACACCGGGGAGCTGTTTTTT. Protein product: CASSLGGTNTGELFF.

The chain carries TRBV7-9 and TRBJ2-1; 10 bases are a match to TRBD1. Trimming took 6 bases from V and 4 from J; bases not matched to a gene: 9. In germline, CDR1 is SEHNR, CDR2 FQNEAQ (reference sequence). This CDR3 has 16 residues. CDR3 in amino acids: CASRWAGTGVYNEQFF. The CDR3, as DNA: TGTGCCAGCAGGTGGGCCGGGACAGGGGTTTACAATGAGCAGTTCTTC.

V and J are TRBV6-1 and TRBJ1-5, with 8 bases aligning to TRBD1. Per germline, CDR1 MNHNS and CDR2 SASEGT. V shed 3 bases, J shed 2 bases, and the junction held 6 bases outside the gene matches. The CDR3 runs 16 residues. Written as DNA, the CDR3 is TGTGCCAGCAGTGACCGGACAGGGAAAGGCAATCAGCCCCAGCATTTT. It encodes CASSDRTGKGNQPQHF.

The chain links TRBV7-2 to TRBJ2-3; 7 bases match TRBD2. CDR1 is SGHTA, CDR2 FQGNSA, per germline. This CDR3 contains 16 residues. The V and J ends lost 3 bases and 1 base, in that order; junction bases with no gene match: 7. CDR3 sequence (DNA): TGTGCCAGCAGCTTGCGGGGGTTTCGGGGCACAGATACGCAGTATTTT. Amino acid sequence: CASSLRGFRGTDTQYF. The whole variable domain, filled in from reference TRBV7-2 and TRBJ2-3, reads GAGVSQSPSNKVTEKGKDVELRCDPISGHTALYWYRQSLGQGLEFLIYFQGNSAPDKSGLPSDRFSAERTGGSVSTLTIQRTQQEDSAVYLCASSLRGFRGTDTQYFGPGTRLTVL.